The 29 T cell receptor beta chains listed next were all sequenced from one sample in a study of human T cells and chemical hapten exposure. Unique molecular identifiers were attached to individual cDNA molecules within the library. TCRdb ran MiXCR on the reads and lists one entry per CDR3 protein. Of more than 100,000 distinct CDR3 sequences listed, more than 8.5% are singletons. Researchers extracted total RNA from unfractionated whole blood. The source material was whole blood. The receptor set was obtained from a human donor in good health. Some clones in this sample may be carry-over from other donors' samples.

The V and J genes are TRBV7-2 and TRBJ1-2; D unresolved. The length of the CDR3 is 14 residues. CDR1 is SGHTA, CDR2 FQGNSA, per germline. The V end was cut by 0 bases, the J end by 3 bases, with 8 bases between. CDR3 protein: CASSLAKVYYGYTF. CDR3 coding DNA: TGTGCCAGCAGCTTAGCGAAAGTTTACTATGGCTACACCTTC.

This clonotype was observed many times. This rearrangement joins TRBV20-1 to TRBJ1-5; 7 nucleotides match TRBD1. V lost 3 bases, J lost 5 bases, and 10 bases stayed unmatched. Germline V gene data show CDR1 as DFQATT and CDR2 as SNEGSKA (reference sequence). CDR3 size: 15 residues. Here the CDR3 reads CSASLGKGGYQPQHF. The CDR3 region has the DNA TGCAGTGCTAGTTTAGGAAAAGGGGGCTATCAGCCCCAGCATTTT.

This clonotype was seen a handful of times. The chain links TRBV5-1 to TRBJ2-7; D may be TRBD2 (6 bases). This CDR3 contains 14 residues. The V gene lost 5 bases and the J gene lost 3 bases, with 15 bases spanning the gap. Per germline, CDR1 SGHRS and CDR2 YFSETQ. The CDR3: CASSEPGLGYEQYF. The DNA for the CDR3 is TGCGCCAGCAGTGAGCCGGGACTCGGCTACGAGCAGTACTTC.

This chain joins TRBV7-9 and TRBJ1-3; D gene ambiguous. The CDR3 has 12 residues. Trimming stripped 4 bases from V and 8 bases from J, with 9 bases between. Germline lookup yields CDR1 SEHNR and CDR2 FQNEAQ (reference sequence). In nucleotides, the CDR3 is TGTGCCAGCAGCTCGGCACGACACACCATATATTTT. Translated, it gives CASSSARHTIYF.

This clonotype was found many times. The chain carries TRBV6-5 and TRBJ1-6, with TRBD1 as a possible D gene (6 bases). The V gene's germline CDR1 is MNHEY and CDR2 SVGAGI. Trimming stripped 6 bases from V and 0 bases from J, with 18 bases between. The CDR3 length is 18 residues. CDR3 coding DNA: TGTGCCAGCAGATCATACAGGGACGGCGGCTCCTATAATTCACCCCTCCACTTT. Protein product: CASRSYRDGGSYNSPLHF.

V gene TRBV21-1 combines with J gene TRBJ2-2; the D segment call TRBD2 is taken from the table without a DNA check. TRBV21-1 constitutes a pseudogene. There are 14 residues in the CDR3. CDR3 amino acids: CASSKRGNTGELFF. For the CDR3, the DNA is TGTGCCAGCAGCAAGCGGGGAAACACCGGGGAGCTGTTTTTT.

Many counts were recorded for this clonotype. This chain joins TRBV12-3 or TRBV12-4 and TRBJ2-1; D may be TRBD2 (6 bases). Trimming pared 6 bases from V and 2 bases from J, leaving 11 bases between. This CDR3 region has 14 residues. CDR3 in amino acids: CASRLGEAYNEQFF. The CDR3 DNA is TGTGCCAGCAGGCTAGGGGAGGCCTACAATGAGCAGTTCTTC.

This clonotype has a handful of counts. The chain employs TRBV20-1 and TRBJ2-1; 13 bases are shared with TRBD2. The V segment lost 0 bases and the J segment 6 bases; nucleotides outside the gene matches: 14. The CDR3 runs 19 residues. From germline, CDR1 is DFQATT and CDR2 SNEGSKA (reference sequence). The DNA of the CDR3 is TGCAGTGCTAGAGACACCACTAGCGGGAGGGCTATTTCTGGCAATGAGCAGTTCTTC. This sequence encodes CSARDTTSGRAISGNEQFF.

The chain uses TRBV2 and TRBJ1-1; 9 nucleotides agree with TRBD1. From germline, CDR1 is SNHLY and CDR2 FYNNEI. Unmatched junction bases numbered 2, after V lost 8 bases and J lost 1 base. This CDR3 is 13 amino acids long. Here the CDR3 DNA reads TGTGCCAGCCTGGGACAGGGGAACACTGAAGCTTTCTTT. Translated, it gives CASLGQGNTEAFF.

V is TRBV6-5 and J is TRBJ2-7; 7 bases map to TRBD2. Germline V gives CDR1 MNHEY, CDR2 SVGAGI. V lost 0 bases to trimming and J lost 2 bases; unmatched junction nucleotides: 7. The CDR3 sequence is 16 residues long. The CDR3 DNA reads as TGTGCCAGCAGTTACTCGGAACCGGGAGGTCCCTACGAGCAGTACTTC. The encoded protein is CASSYSEPGGPYEQYF.

The chain joins TRBV9 to TRBJ1-1; D gene ambiguous. This CDR3 has 18 amino acids. CDR1 and CDR2 from the germline V gene are SGDLS and YYNGEE. V lost 3 bases to trimming and J lost 1 base, with 22 bases between them. CDR3 in amino acids: CASSAGSAGPFWNTEAFF. The CDR3 DNA is TGTGCCAGCAGCGCTGGATCCGCCGGGCCTTTTTGGAACACTGAAGCTTTCTTT.

The chain is built from TRBV15 and TRBJ2-1; maybe TRBD2 (6 bases). V shed 0 bases and J shed 4 bases, with 10 bases lying between them. The CDR3 length is 15 residues. Germline V gene sequence: CDR1 LNHNV, CDR2 YYDKDF (reference sequence). CDR3 DNA sequence: TGTGCCACCAGCAGAGAGCCGGAGGGGTACAATGAGCAGTTCTTC. It is translated as CATSREPEGYNEQFF.

The table lists this clonotype with many counts. This chain joins TRBV27 and TRBJ1-1; no reliable D call. Trimming stripped 3 bases from V and 1 base from J, with 15 bases between. Germline V gives CDR1 MNHEY, CDR2 SMNVEV (reference sequence). CDR3 length: 16 amino acids. CDR3 amino acids: CASSFRGWRWNTEAFF. CDR3 nucleotide sequence: TGTGCCAGCAGTTTTCGAGGGTGGCGGTGGAACACTGAAGCTTTCTTT.

The chain recombines TRBV4-1 with TRBJ2-7, with 11 bases fitting TRBD2. This CDR3 spans 15 amino acids. After removal of 3 bases from V and 3 bases from J, the junction contained 4 bases not matched to a gene. The germline CDR1 and CDR2 sequences are MGHRA and YSYEKL. This chain's CDR3 is CASSQRLAGYYEQYF. The CDR3 DNA follows: TGCGCCAGCAGCCAGAGACTAGCGGGGTACTACGAGCAGTACTTC.

The chain has TRBV7-6 and TRBJ2-3, with 13 bases fitting TRBD2. Trimming took 1 base from V and 6 from J; bases not matched to a gene: 4. This CDR3 has 16 residues. From germline, CDR1 is SGHVS and CDR2 FNYEAQ. The CDR3 loop is CASSLGTSGSMDTQYF. CDR3 DNA: TGTGCCAGCAGCTTAGGGACTAGCGGGAGTATGGATACGCAGTATTTT.

This clonotype was recorded many times. The chain is built from TRBV7-8 and TRBJ2-1, with 12 bases fitting TRBD2. Trimming cost V 1 base and J 4 bases; bases outside gene matches: 5. The CDR3 has 17 residues. The germline V gene has CDR1 SGHVS and CDR2 FQNEAQ. The CDR3: CASSLETSGGRYNEQFF. The CDR3 coding sequence is TGTGCCAGCAGCTTAGAGACTAGCGGGGGAAGGTACAATGAGCAGTTCTTC.

There are many counts of this clonotype. The CDR3 loop reads CASSYGREVTEAFF. The CDR3 DNA is TGTGCCAGCAGTTACGGGAGGGAGGTCACTGAAGCTTTCTTT. The V and J genes are TRBV6-2 or TRBV6-3 and TRBJ1-1; no clear D. V was clipped by 2 bases and J by 4 bases, with 11 bases between them. This CDR3 has 14 amino acids. The germline V gene encodes CDR1 MNHEY and CDR2 SVGEGT.

J is TRBJ2-2 and V is TRBV20-1; weak D call: TRBD2 (6 bases). The CDR3 is 18 residues long. Germline-derived CDR1 and CDR2 are DFQATT and SNEGSKA (reference sequence). Deletions cut 1 base from V and 0 bases from J, with 18 bases between. The CDR3 here is CSARATLSRDSNTGELFF. The DNA for the CDR3 is TGCAGTGCTAGAGCAACCCTTTCCCGGGACTCGAACACCGGGGAGCTGTTTTTT.

This clonotype was counted only a few times. The V and J genes are TRBV24-1 and TRBJ2-5, with 8 nucleotides matching TRBD2. V was clipped by 2 bases and J by 1 base; unmatched bases: 2. The CDR3 contains 15 residues. From germline, CDR1 is KGHDR and CDR2 SFDVKD. The CDR3: CATSDSRGGQETQYF. In DNA, the CDR3 is TGTGCCACCAGTGATTCTCGGGGGGGCCAAGAGACCCAGTACTTC.

This clonotype was counted ten times or more. The rearrangement joins TRBV7-9 to TRBJ2-7, with 8 nucleotides matching TRBD2. Germline CDR1 is SEHNR and CDR2 is FQNEAQ (reference sequence). The CDR3 covers 15 residues. The ends lost 5 bases at V and 2 bases at J; junction bases unmatched: 8. CDR3 DNA sequence: TGTGCCAGCAGCCACCCACTAGCGGCAACCTACGAGCAGTACTTC. The encoded protein is CASSHPLAATYEQYF. The full variable domain, its missing parts supplied by reference TRBV7-9 and TRBJ2-7, is DTGVSQNPRHKITKRGQNVTFRCDPISEHNRLYWYRQTLGQGPEFLTYFQNEAQLEKSRLLSDRFSAERPKGSFSTLEIQRTEQGDSAMYLCASSHPLAATYEQYFGPGTRLTVT.

This clonotype was seen a few times. V is TRBV21-1 and J is TRBJ2-6; the table's D call of TRBD2 was not tested on the DNA. TRBV21-1 is listed as a pseudogene. The CDR3 contains 18 residues. DNA of the CDR3: TGTGCCAGCAGCACCAACAGGAAGTCCCGCTCTGGGGCCAACGTCCTGACTTTC. Amino acid sequence: CASSTNRKSRSGANVLTF.

The chain employs TRBV12-5 and TRBJ2-6; no firm D call. The CDR3 runs to 14 residues. CDR1 is LGHNT, CDR2 FRNRAP, per germline. With 6 bases removed from V and 1 base from J, the gap between germline ends came to 7 bases. The CDR3 here is CASGQSSGANVLTF. DNA of the CDR3: TGTGCTAGTGGACAGTCTTCTGGGGCCAACGTCCTGACTTTC.

This clonotype was found many times. This chain joins TRBV12-3 or TRBV12-4 and TRBJ1-4; tentative D call: TRBD1 (5 bases). Trimming cost V 5 bases and J 4 bases, with 14 bases left between them. The CDR3 covers 15 residues. CDR3 protein: CASSLAGTGNEKLFF. The DNA for the CDR3 is TGTGCCAGCAGTCTCGCCGGGACGGGTAATGAAAAACTGTTTTTT.

The chain uses TRBV10-3 and TRBJ2-3, with TRBD2 identical over 8 bases. Germline CDR1 ENHRY, CDR2 SYGVKD. Trimming cost V 6 bases and J 4 bases; bases outside gene matches: 6. The CDR3 contains 14 residues. CDR3 in amino acids: CAISDGRAADTQYF. In DNA, the CDR3 is TGTGCCATCAGCGACGGGAGGGCGGCAGATACGCAGTATTTT.

This clonotype turned up a few times. This chain joins TRBV24-1 and TRBJ2-3, with 9 nucleotides matching TRBD1. The V and J ends lost 3 bases and 1 base, in that order; junction bases with no gene match: 7. This CDR3 comprises 17 residues. CDR1 is KGHDR and CDR2 is SFDVKD in the germline V gene. The DNA for the CDR3 is TGTGCCACCAGTGATCCCAGGACAGGGGAAGGCACAGATACGCAGTATTTT. Translating it yields CATSDPRTGEGTDTQYF.

This clonotype was detected many times. This chain links TRBV19 with TRBJ2-3; the match to TRBD1 covers 8 bases. Trimming at V came to 5 bases and at J to 1 base, leaving 8 bases not matched to a gene. CDR1 and CDR2 from the germline V gene are LNHDA and SQIVND (reference sequence). The CDR3 sequence is 16 residues long. Written as DNA, the CDR3 is TGTGCCAGTAGTGAATCCGGGACAGGTCGCACAGATACGCAGTATTTT. This translates into CASSESGTGRTDTQYF.

This clonotype was seen more than once but under ten times. The chain couples TRBV7-9 to TRBJ2-3, with unresolved D. Germline-derived CDR1 and CDR2 are SEHNR and FQNEAQ (reference sequence). The CDR3 covers 15 residues. V was shortened by 1 base and J by 0 bases, with 8 bases between the two germline ends. The CDR3 DNA is TGTGCCAGCAGCTTAGTTAAGAATAGCACAGATACGCAGTATTTT. It specifies CASSLVKNSTDTQYF.

This clonotype occurred a few times. The chain joins TRBV6-2 or TRBV6-3 to TRBJ1-5, with D perhaps matching TRBD1 (6 bases). The V end was cut by 5 bases, the J end by 0 bases, with 14 bases between. Germline V gene lookup returns CDR1 MNHEY and CDR2 SVGEGT. This CDR3 is built from 16 residues. The CDR3 DNA follows: TGTGCCAGCAGTAACCCCGGGACATATAGCAATCAGCCCCAGCATTTT. It specifies CASSNPGTYSNQPQHF.

This clonotype was seen repeatedly, ten times or more. The chain joins TRBV6-5 to TRBJ2-3, with 7 positions matching TRBD1. V trimming: 6 bases; J trimming: 0 bases; junction bases outside the gene matches: 6. Germline lookup yields CDR1 MNHEY and CDR2 SVGAGI. This CDR3 has 15 amino acids. CDR3 in amino acids: CASSSRGPSTDTQYF. The CDR3 DNA reads as TGTGCCAGCAGCTCTAGGGGGCCTAGCACAGATACGCAGTATTTT.